Listed below are T cell receptor beta chains from one sample, sequenced in a study of monozygotic twins with inflammatory bowel disease. Reanalyzing the 5' RACE reads, TCRdb keeps one entry per CDR3 protein, without DNA. Its table records over 150,000 distinct CDR3 sequences. The source material was blood. These receptors came from a human donor with ulcerative colitis or Crohn's disease, or a healthy co-twin of an affected twin (not recorded which). Each CDR3 is given with its conserved first and last residue. Each record gives: V gene, CDR3 length, J gene, CDR3 protein.

V gene: TRBV24-1; CDR3 length: 11; J gene: TRBJ1-1; CDR3 protein: CAVSGASEAFF
V gene: TRBV5-6; CDR3 length: 14; J gene: TRBJ2-3; CDR3 protein: CASSLERFTDTQYF
V gene: TRBV7-2; CDR3 length: 15; J gene: TRBJ2-2; CDR3 protein: CASSPRLLGTGELFF
V gene: TRBV7-2; CDR3 length: 13; J gene: TRBJ1-2; CDR3 protein: CASSLPGGYGYTF
V gene: TRBV18; CDR3 length: 14; J gene: TRBJ1-6; CDR3 protein: CASSPGPSNSPLHF
V gene: TRBV24-1; CDR3 length: 14; J gene: TRBJ2-5; CDR3 protein: CATSEDGRRETQYF
V gene: TRBV29-1; CDR3 length: 13; J gene: TRBJ1-5; CDR3 protein: CSVVDTGNQPQHF
V gene: TRBV4-2; CDR3 length: 17; J gene: TRBJ2-3; CDR3 protein: CASSQVGGTPSTDTQYF
V gene: TRBV12-3/TRBV12-4; CDR3 length: 15; J gene: TRBJ2-2; CDR3 protein: CASSGGAEGSGELFF
V gene: TRBV14; CDR3 length: 16; J gene: TRBJ2-7; CDR3 protein: CASSQWASGLSYEQYF
V gene: TRBV5-1; CDR3 length: 15; J gene: TRBJ2-4; CDR3 protein: CASSPGGAEENIQYF
V gene: TRBV20-1; CDR3 length: 17; J gene: TRBJ2-7; CDR3 protein: CSASLVETSGAPEEQYF
V gene: TRBV2; CDR3 length: 15; J gene: TRBJ1-1; CDR3 protein: CASKWRRDRNTEAFF
V gene: TRBV14; CDR3 length: 19; J gene: TRBJ2-3; CDR3 protein: CASSQTISGRRGRTDTQYF
V gene: TRBV18; CDR3 length: 14; J gene: TRBJ2-7; CDR3 protein: CASSPNQGTYEQYF
V gene: TRBV6-2/TRBV6-3; CDR3 length: 15; J gene: TRBJ2-5; CDR3 protein: CASSRLDRIQETQYF
V gene: TRBV29-1; CDR3 length: 15; J gene: TRBJ1-1; CDR3 protein: CSVERLLSKNTEAFF
V gene: TRBV24-1; CDR3 length: 16; J gene: TRBJ2-1; CDR3 protein: CATSERARGDYNEQFF
V gene: TRBV3-1; CDR3 length: 13; J gene: TRBJ1-2; CDR3 protein: CASSLGQYYGYTF
V gene: TRBV12-3/TRBV12-4; CDR3 length: 15; J gene: TRBJ1-1; CDR3 protein: CASSLGDRGATEAFF
V gene: TRBV4-3; CDR3 length: 15; J gene: TRBJ2-7; CDR3 protein: CASSQAPGSEYEQYF
V gene: TRBV10-3; CDR3 length: 15; J gene: TRBJ1-1; CDR3 protein: CAISESNARPQFAFF
V gene: TRBV28; CDR3 length: 16; J gene: TRBJ2-5; CDR3 protein: CASSRFGQGTQETQYF
V gene: TRBV7-2; CDR3 length: 13; J gene: TRBJ2-5; CDR3 protein: CASSLALTETQYF
V gene: TRBV7-3; CDR3 length: 13; J gene: TRBJ1-1; CDR3 protein: CASSLNSYTEAFF
V gene: TRBV28; CDR3 length: 13; J gene: TRBJ2-7; CDR3 protein: CASSFIWLGEQYF
V gene: TRBV11-2; CDR3 length: 16; J gene: TRBJ2-2; CDR3 protein: CASSPLGFQSTGELFF
V gene: TRBV5-4; CDR3 length: 17; J gene: TRBJ2-3; CDR3 protein: CASSLGGSGSSTDTQYF
V gene: TRBV28; CDR3 length: 14; J gene: TRBJ2-7; CDR3 protein: CASNLAGGSYEQYF
V gene: TRBV28; CDR3 length: 15; J gene: TRBJ1-5; CDR3 protein: CASSFGGQGNQPQHF
V gene: TRBV29-1; CDR3 length: 19; J gene: TRBJ1-5; CDR3 protein: CSVAGYPGQGSASNQPQHF
V gene: TRBV15; CDR3 length: 16; J gene: TRBJ2-7; CDR3 protein: CATSSTPRTVSYEQYF
V gene: TRBV7-3; CDR3 length: 19; J gene: TRBJ2-3; CDR3 protein: CASSPGTSGRAGKTDTQYF
V gene: TRBV10-3; CDR3 length: 13; J gene: TRBJ2-5; CDR3 protein: CAISGQIKETQYF
V gene: TRBV6-1; CDR3 length: 14; J gene: TRBJ1-3; CDR3 protein: CASSPRSIGNTIYF
V gene: TRBV12-3/TRBV12-4; CDR3 length: 12; J gene: TRBJ1-5; CDR3 protein: CASSSHRGPQHF
V gene: TRBV5-8; CDR3 length: 16; J gene: TRBJ2-7; CDR3 protein: CASSLELGDRGHEQYF
V gene: TRBV29-1; CDR3 length: 14; J gene: TRBJ1-5; CDR3 protein: CSVGGPSTDQPQHF
V gene: TRBV9; CDR3 length: 14; J gene: TRBJ2-3; CDR3 protein: CASSVFGTRDTQYF
V gene: TRBV20-1; CDR3 length: 14; J gene: TRBJ2-3; CDR3 protein: CSASGRGNPDTQYF
V gene: TRBV5-4; CDR3 length: 15; J gene: TRBJ2-7; CDR3 protein: CASSLPGRPDYEQYF
V gene: TRBV12-3/TRBV12-4; CDR3 length: 15; J gene: TRBJ1-5; CDR3 protein: CASSLRAGGNQPQHF
V gene: TRBV7-9; CDR3 length: 15; J gene: TRBJ2-5; CDR3 protein: CASSLAGEGQGTQYF